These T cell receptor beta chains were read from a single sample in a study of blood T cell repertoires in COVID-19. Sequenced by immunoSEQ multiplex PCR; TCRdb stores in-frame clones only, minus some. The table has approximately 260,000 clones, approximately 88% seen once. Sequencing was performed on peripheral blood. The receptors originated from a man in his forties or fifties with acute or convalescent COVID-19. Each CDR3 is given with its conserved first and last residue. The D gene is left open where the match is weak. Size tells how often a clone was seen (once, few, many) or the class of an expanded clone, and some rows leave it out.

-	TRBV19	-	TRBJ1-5	TGTGCCAGTAGTATAGAGTTCAGGGCCCATCAGCCCCAGCATTTT	CASSIEFRAHQPQHF
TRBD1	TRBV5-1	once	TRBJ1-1	TGCGCCAGCAGTGTGGGGACAGTGAACACTGAAGCTTTCTTT	CASSVGTVNTEAFF
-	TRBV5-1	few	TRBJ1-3	TGCGCCAGCTCCACCTTCGGCTCTGGAAACACCATATATTTT	CASSTFGSGNTIYF
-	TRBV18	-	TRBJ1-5	TGTGCCAGCTCTTATGTATCTCAGCCCCAGCATTTT	CASSYVSQPQHF
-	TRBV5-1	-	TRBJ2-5	TGCGCCAGCAGCAGGGAGGGACAGGTACAAGAGACCCAGTACTTC	CASSREGQVQETQYF
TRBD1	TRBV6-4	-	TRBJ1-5	TGTGCCAGCAGTGACTACGGGGACAGGGGCTCCCCGAGCGGTCAGCCCCAGCATTTT	CASSDYGDRGSPSGQPQHF
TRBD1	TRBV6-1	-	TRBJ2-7	TGTGCCAGCAGTGAAATTGACAGGGGGTTTTACGAGCAGTACTTC	CASSEIDRGFYEQYF
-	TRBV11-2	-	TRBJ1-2	TGTGCCAGCAGCATTAGTCCCCAGGGCTATGGCTACACCTTC	CASSISPQGYGYTF
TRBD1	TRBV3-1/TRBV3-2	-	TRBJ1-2	TGTGCCAGCAGCCAAGCCGGGACAGGGGTCGTGGGCTACACCTTC	CASSQAGTGVVGYTF
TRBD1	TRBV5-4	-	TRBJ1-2	TGTGCCAGCAGTTCCCCACACCAGGGGGACTATGGCTACACCTTC	CASSSPHQGDYGYTF
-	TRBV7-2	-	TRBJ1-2	TGTGCCAGCACCTTAGGGACTCTTAACTATGGCTACACCTTC	CASTLGTLNYGYTF
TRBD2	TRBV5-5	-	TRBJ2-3	TGTGCCAGCAGCTTATTCGGGACTAGTGCTGGAGATACGCAGTATTTT	CASSLFGTSAGDTQYF
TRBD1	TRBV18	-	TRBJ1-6	TGTGCCAGCTCACCAACAGGGGGGGGTGTTTATAATTCACCCCTCCACTTT	CASSPTGGGVYNSPLHF
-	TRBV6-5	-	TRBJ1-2	TGTGCCAGCAGTTACGGGAGCCGAAATAACTATGGCTACACCTTC	CASSYGSRNNYGYTF
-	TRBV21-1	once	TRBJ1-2	TGTGCCAGCAGCACCCTAGAGGGCTACACCTTC	CASSTLEGYTF
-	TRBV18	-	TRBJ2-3	TGTGCCAGCTCACCACTGCCGAGGACAGCCACGGGGGATACGCAGTATTTT	CASSPLPRTATGDTQYF
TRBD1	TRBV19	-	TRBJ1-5	TGTGCCAGTAGTATAACGGGACAGGCCAATCAGCCCCAGCATTTT	CASSITGQANQPQHF
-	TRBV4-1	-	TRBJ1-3	TGCGCCAGCAGCCCCTCAGGGTACTCTGGAAACACCATATATTTT	CASSPSGYSGNTIYF